One T cell receptor beta chain is described in this entry. This sample is drawn from a study of blood T cell repertoires in COVID-19. At the level of the study: Donors in the United States, Italy and Spain gave samples during acute or convalescent COVID-19.

The CDR3 sequence is 15 residues long. V lost 5 bases to trimming and J lost 10 bases, with 18 bases between them. The germline CDR1 and CDR2 sequences are SGHNT and YENEEA. As processed by the authors: Amplification of reference gene primers was used by the study to estimate nucleated cell counts. The protocol was immunoSEQ multiplex PCR, while the TCRdb copy is restricted to in-frame clones and leaves out a portion. V, J and clone size derive from that table, while D and trimming were established from the DNA sequence. This repertoire shows more than 200,000 clones, more than 70% found once; its top ten account for around 6.6%.

This TCR derives from a woman aged 30 to 39 with COVID-19, enrolled during active disease. V usage is TRBV11-3 and J usage is TRBJ1-6; D not resolved. Sequencing input: peripheral blood. CDR3 DNA sequence: TGTGCCAGCAGCCCGCGGGCCTCCGGAGAGTCACCCCTCCACTTT. Protein sequence: CASSPRASGESPLHF.